The 20 T cell receptor beta chains below come from one sample, sequenced in a study of CD8+CD57+ T cells in acquired aplastic anemia. Patients selected for sequencing had displayed CD8+CD57+ cell expansion by flow cytometry. Genomic DNA was employed as the template in profiling TCR beta VDJ and CDR3. In TCRdb, the reads were re-called with MiXCR into one record per CDR3 protein. The repertoire holds approximately 190,000 distinct CDR3 sequences, with less than 60% as singletons. Sequencing used sorted CD4+, CD8+, or CD8+CD57+ T cells (not recorded which) from PBMCs. The receptor source for this set is a human donor with aplastic anemia.

This sequence joins TRBV5-6 and TRBJ2-7; unclear D gene. V lost 0 bases and J lost 3, with 7 bases in between. Germline V gene sequence: CDR1 SGHDT, CDR2 YYEEEE. The CDR3 is made up of 13 amino acids. The chain's CDR3 is CASSLGSNYEQYF. The CDR3 nucleotides are TGTGCCAGCAGCTTGGGGTCTAACTACGAGCAGTACTTC.

The chain carries TRBV10-3 and TRBJ1-1, with D possibly TRBD1 on 5 matching bases. Germline V gene data show CDR1 as ENHRY and CDR2 as SYGVKD. The CDR3 runs 16 residues. V lost 4 bases, J lost 7 bases, and 22 bases lay in between. CDR3 protein: CAISGGSGDHSLEAFF. The CDR3 DNA follows: TGTGCCATCAGTGGGGGAAGCGGGGACCACTCGCTTGAAGCTTTCTTT.

V gene TRBV6-4 combines with J gene TRBJ2-5; 8 nucleotides align to TRBD1. The J call may be faulty, since TRBJ2-4 better matches the DNA end. In germline, CDR1 is MRHNA, CDR2 SNTAGT. The CDR3 has 16 amino acids. CDR3 bases: TGTGCCAGCAGTGCAGGGGGCGCGGAGGCCAAAAACATTCAGTACTTC. It encodes CASSAGGAEAKNIQYF.

As regards this clonotype: One end of the junction does not line up with germline, which may come from a read error. The V gene is TRBV10-3, the J gene TRBJ1-5; weak D call: TRBD1 (5 bases). The CDR3 covers 15 residues. Germline V gives CDR1 ENHRY, CDR2 SYGVKD. CDR3 bases: TGTGCCAGCAGTTCGGGACTTTATAGCAATCAGCCCCAGCATTTT. Its protein is CASSSGLYSNQPQHF.

This clonotype was recorded once. V and J are TRBV5-1 and TRBJ1-4, with D possibly TRBD1 on 6 matching bases. The V end lost 2 bases, the J end lost 0 bases, and 14 bases lay between the germline ends. CDR1 and CDR2 (germline): SGHRS, YFSETQ. There are 17 residues in the CDR3. The CDR3 protein is CASSFRGGVATNEKLFF. CDR3 nucleotide sequence: TGCGCCAGCAGCTTCAGGGGCGGGGTTGCAACTAATGAAAAACTGTTTTTT.

The gene calls are TRBV7-1 and TRBJ2-3, with D possibly TRBD2 on 5 matching bases. TRBV7-1 is classed as an ORF, of uncertain function. The V and J ends lost 6 bases and 0 bases respectively, with 16 bases between them. The CDR3 totals 16 residues. DNA of the CDR3: TGTGCCAGCAGTCGATCGCGGGTCACTAGCACAGATACGCAGTATTTT. Its protein product is CASSRSRVTSTDTQYF.

The chain uses TRBV4-3 and TRBJ2-3; D perhaps matches TRBD1 (8 bases). The CDR3 contains 14 residues. Germline CDR1 and CDR2: LGHNA and YSLEER. Between the trimmed V and J ends, which lost 4 bases and 4 bases, there was a span of 12 bases. The CDR3 here is CASSPQGGADTQYF. The CDR3 bases are TGCGCCAGCAGCCCACAGGGGGGGGCAGATACGCAGTATTTT.

The chain combines TRBV10-2 with TRBJ1-5; TRBD1 agrees at 7 bases. The CDR3 runs 13 residues. Germline lookup yields CDR1 WSHSY and CDR2 SAAADI. J was trimmed by 7 bases and V by 4 bases; bases with no gene match: 4. This CDR3 is CASSAAGGQPQHF. CDR3 DNA: TGCGCCAGCAGTGCTGCAGGGGGGCAGCCCCAGCATTTT.

The chain couples TRBV2 to TRBJ1-5; D gene ambiguous. V gave up 3 bases and J gave up 1 base, with 10 bases separating them. The germline gives CDR1 SNHLY, CDR2 FYNNEI. The CDR3 runs 15 residues. The CDR3 DNA follows: TGTGCCAGCAGTGATTCAGGCCTAAGCAATCAGCCCCAGCATTTT. The encoded protein is CASSDSGLSNQPQHF.

In the case of this clonotype: A much larger clonotype is one base distant, so this may be a read error. The chain is built from TRBV7-6 and TRBJ2-2, with D possibly matching TRBD2 (5 bases). Germline CDR1 is SGHVS and CDR2 is FNYEAQ. This CDR3 comprises 11 residues. The CDR3 coding sequence is TGTGCCAGCAGCCCAACCGGGGAGCCGTTTTTT. Translation: CASSPTGEPFF.

This chain uses TRBV19 with TRBJ1-5; the D is unclear. Per the germline V gene, CDR1 is LNHDA and CDR2 is SQIVND (reference sequence). Trimming shortened V by 9 bases and J by 4 bases, and 19 bases separated the two germline ends. The CDR3 contains 15 residues. The CDR3: CASLSGGRTNQPQHF. The CDR3 DNA reads as TGTGCCAGCCTTAGTGGAGGACGGACGAATCAGCCCCAGCATTTT.

The rearrangement joins TRBV6-4 to TRBJ1-1; 7 bases fit TRBD1. V shed 7 bases, J shed 4 bases, and the junction held 12 bases outside the gene matches. The CDR3 length is 15 residues. CDR1 and CDR2 (germline): MRHNA, SNTAGT. CDR3 region: CASMTEGGLGTEAFF. The CDR3 nucleotides read TGTGCCAGCATGACGGAAGGGGGCTTGGGCACTGAAGCTTTCTTT.

This clonotype was found many times. The chain links TRBV24-1 to TRBJ1-2; D uncertain. Trimming shortened V by 1 base and J by 2 bases, and 4 bases separated the two germline ends. Germline-derived CDR1 and CDR2 are KGHDR and SFDVKD. There are 13 residues in the CDR3. The DNA of the CDR3 is TGTGCCACCAGTGATTTTGGGAACTATGGCTACACCTTC. This gives the protein CATSDFGNYGYTF.

This clonotype was observed a handful of times. A much larger clone is a single base away; this may be a read error. V is TRBV20-1 and J is TRBJ2-3; D uncertain. The CDR3 totals 13 residues. The germline gives CDR1 DFQATT, CDR2 SNEGSKA (reference sequence). The CDR3 bases are TGCAGTGCTAGGACTGCCCCCGCAGATACGCGGTATTTT. Its protein is CSARTAPADTRYF.

Of note for this clonotype: Since a much larger clone is just one base distant, this may be a read error. The gene calls are TRBV4-2 and TRBJ2-7, with TRBD2 matching 14 bases. The CDR3 is made up of 15 amino acids. Germline V lookup: CDR1 LGHNA, CDR2 YNFKEQ. The CDR3 loop reads CASSRGLAGEDEQHF. In DNA, the CDR3 is TGTGCCAGCAGCAGGGGACTAGCGGGAGAGGACGAGCAGCACTTC.

V usage is TRBV20-1 and J usage is TRBJ2-3; the match to TRBD2 covers 7 bases. Looked up from germline, CDR1 is DFQATT and CDR2 is SNEGSKA (reference sequence). The CDR3 length is 17 residues. The V gene end was trimmed by 1 base and the J gene end by 5 bases; junction bases not matched to a gene: 15. CDR3 sequence reads: CSARARSGTAGEDTQYF. CDR3 nucleotide sequence: TGCAGTGCTAGAGCTAGATCCGGGACGGCGGGGGAAGATACGCAGTATTTT.

The sample holds a few counts of this clonotype. The J gene is TRBJ2-1, the V gene TRBV12-5; D tentatively reads TRBD1 or TRBD2 (6 bases each). The V gene lost 6 bases and the J gene lost 6 bases, with 18 bases spanning the gap. The CDR3 is made up of 15 amino acids. Germline values: CDR1 LGHNT, CDR2 FRNRAP. The chain's CDR3 is CASGGGLAVFNEQFF. CDR3 in DNA: TGTGCTAGTGGGGGGGGCCTAGCAGTTTTCAATGAGCAGTTCTTC. Supplemented by reference TRBV12-5 and TRBJ2-1, the full variable domain reads DARVTQTPRHKVTEMGQEVTMRCQPILGHNTVFWYRQTMMQGLELLAYFRNRAPLDDSGMPKDRFSAEMPDATLATLKIQPSEPRDSAVYFCASGGGLAVFNEQFFGPGTRLTVL.

This clonotype showed up many times. The V call is TRBV12-3 or TRBV12-4, the J call TRBJ1-2, with 8 bases identical to TRBD1. CDR3 length equals 16 residues. V was pared by 3 bases and J by 0 bases, with 6 bases of the junction left unmatched. As DNA, the CDR3 is TGTGCCAGCAGTTTTGAGCCACAGGGGGCTAACTATGGCTACACCTTC. Translating gives CASSFEPQGANYGYTF.

This clonotype appeared many times. The V gene is TRBV20-1, the J gene TRBJ2-1; no clear D. Looked up from germline, CDR1 is DFQATT and CDR2 is SNEGSKA (reference sequence). Trimming left V 5 bases short and J 7 bases short, with 9 bases between. This CDR3 region has 11 residues. The CDR3 spells CSAGSTNEQFF. In DNA form, the CDR3 reads TGCAGTGCTGGAAGCACAAATGAGCAGTTCTTC.

This sequence joins TRBV7-9 and TRBJ1-1; D not resolved. This CDR3 spans 12 amino acids. V was pared by 5 bases and J by 6 bases, with 10 bases between. CDR1 and CDR2 (germline): SEHNR, FQNEAQ (reference sequence). The CDR3 bases are TGTGCCAGCAGCCCGCCAGGACCTGAAGCTTTCTTT. The encoded protein is CASSPPGPEAFF.